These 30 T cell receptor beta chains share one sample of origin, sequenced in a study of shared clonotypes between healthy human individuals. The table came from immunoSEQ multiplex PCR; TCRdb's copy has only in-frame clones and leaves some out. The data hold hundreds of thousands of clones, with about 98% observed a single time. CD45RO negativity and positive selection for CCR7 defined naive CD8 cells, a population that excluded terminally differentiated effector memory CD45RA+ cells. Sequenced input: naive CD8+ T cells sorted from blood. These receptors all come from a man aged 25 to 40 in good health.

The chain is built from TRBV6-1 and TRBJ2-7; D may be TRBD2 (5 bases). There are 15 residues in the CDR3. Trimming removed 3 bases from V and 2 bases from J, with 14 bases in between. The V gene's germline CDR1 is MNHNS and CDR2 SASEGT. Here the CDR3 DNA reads TGTGCCAGCAGTGAGTCCCTAGCCCCGACCTACGAGCAGTACTTC. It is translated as CASSESLAPTYEQYF.

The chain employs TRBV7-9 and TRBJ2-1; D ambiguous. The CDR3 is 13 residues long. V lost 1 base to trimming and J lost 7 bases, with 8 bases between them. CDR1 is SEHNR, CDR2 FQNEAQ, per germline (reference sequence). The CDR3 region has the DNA TGTGCCAGCAGCTTAGAACCCGTAAATGAGCAGTTCTTC. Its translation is CASSLEPVNEQFF.

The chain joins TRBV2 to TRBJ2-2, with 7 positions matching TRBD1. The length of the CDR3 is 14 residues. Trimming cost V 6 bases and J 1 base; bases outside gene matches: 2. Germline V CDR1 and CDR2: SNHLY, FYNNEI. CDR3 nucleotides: TGTGCCAGCAGAGGACAGGAGAACACCGGGGAGCTGTTTTTT. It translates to CASRGQENTGELFF. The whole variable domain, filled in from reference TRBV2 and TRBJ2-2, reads EPEVTQTPSHQVTQMGQEVILRCVPISNHLYFYWYRQILGQKVEFLVSFYNNEISEKSEIFDDQFSVERPDGSNFTLKIRSTKLEDSAMYFCASRGQENTGELFFGEGSRLTVL.

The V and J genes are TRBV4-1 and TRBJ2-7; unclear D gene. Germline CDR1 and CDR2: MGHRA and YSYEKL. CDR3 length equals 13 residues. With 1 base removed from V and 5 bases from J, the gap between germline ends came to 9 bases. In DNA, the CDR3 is TGCGCCAGCAGCCAAGTTCGAGGTCACGAGCAGTACTTC. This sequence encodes CASSQVRGHEQYF.

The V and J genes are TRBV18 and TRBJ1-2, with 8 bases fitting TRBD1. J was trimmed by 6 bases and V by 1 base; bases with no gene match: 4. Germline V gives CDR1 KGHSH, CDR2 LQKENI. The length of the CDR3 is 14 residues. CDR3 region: CASSPRSDRDGYTF. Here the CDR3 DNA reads TGTGCCAGCTCACCACGCTCGGACAGGGATGGCTACACCTTC.

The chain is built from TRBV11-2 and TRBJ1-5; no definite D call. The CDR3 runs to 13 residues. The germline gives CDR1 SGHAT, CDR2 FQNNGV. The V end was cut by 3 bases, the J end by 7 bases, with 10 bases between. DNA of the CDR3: TGTGCCAGCAGCTTCGAGGTTGGACAGCCCCAGCATTTT. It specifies CASSFEVGQPQHF.

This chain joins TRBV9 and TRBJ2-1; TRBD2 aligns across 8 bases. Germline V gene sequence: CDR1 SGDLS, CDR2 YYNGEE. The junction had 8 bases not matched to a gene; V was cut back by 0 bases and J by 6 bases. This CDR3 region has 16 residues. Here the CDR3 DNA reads TGTGCCAGCAGCGTAGCTTCGGGAGGGGTAGCCAATGAGCAGTTCTTC. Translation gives CASSVASGGVANEQFF.

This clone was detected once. The CDR3 spells CASSYLHTDTQYF. As DNA, the CDR3 is TGTGCCAGCAGTTACCTTCACACAGATACGCAGTATTTT. This chain uses TRBV6-5 with TRBJ2-3; D not certain. Germline V gene lookup returns CDR1 MNHEY and CDR2 SVGAGI. V gave up 2 bases and J gave up 2 bases, with 5 bases separating them. The CDR3 has 13 residues.

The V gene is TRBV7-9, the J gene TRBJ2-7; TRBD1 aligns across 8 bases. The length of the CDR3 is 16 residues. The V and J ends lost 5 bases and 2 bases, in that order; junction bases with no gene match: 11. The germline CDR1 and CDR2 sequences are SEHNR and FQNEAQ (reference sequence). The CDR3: CASSLSPGQDAYEQYF. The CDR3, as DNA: TGTGCCAGCAGCCTCTCTCCGGGACAGGACGCCTACGAGCAGTACTTC. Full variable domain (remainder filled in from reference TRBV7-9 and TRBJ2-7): DTGVSQNPRHKITKRGQNVTFRCDPISEHNRLYWYRQTLGQGPEFLTYFQNEAQLEKSRLLSDRFSAERPKGSFSTLEIQRTEQGDSAMYLCASSLSPGQDAYEQYFGPGTRLTVT.

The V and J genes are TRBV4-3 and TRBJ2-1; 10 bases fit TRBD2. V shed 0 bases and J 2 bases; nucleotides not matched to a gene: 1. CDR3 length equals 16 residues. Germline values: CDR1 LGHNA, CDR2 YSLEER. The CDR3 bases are TGCGCCAGCAGCCAAGATGGGACTAGCGCCTACAATGAGCAGTTCTTC. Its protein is CASSQDGTSAYNEQFF.

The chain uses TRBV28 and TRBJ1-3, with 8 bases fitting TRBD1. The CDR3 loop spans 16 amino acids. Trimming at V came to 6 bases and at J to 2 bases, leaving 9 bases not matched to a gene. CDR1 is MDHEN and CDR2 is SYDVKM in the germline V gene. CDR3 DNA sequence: TGTGCCAGCAGAGAGGACAGGGAATCGCCTGGAAACACCATATATTTT. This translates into CASREDRESPGNTIYF.

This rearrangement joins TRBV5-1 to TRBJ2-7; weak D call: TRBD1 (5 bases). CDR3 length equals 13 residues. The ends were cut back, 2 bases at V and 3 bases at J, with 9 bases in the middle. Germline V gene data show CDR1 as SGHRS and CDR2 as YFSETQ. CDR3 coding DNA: TGCGCCAGCAGCTTTGTGCAGGGCTACGAGCAGTACTTC. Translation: CASSFVQGYEQYF.

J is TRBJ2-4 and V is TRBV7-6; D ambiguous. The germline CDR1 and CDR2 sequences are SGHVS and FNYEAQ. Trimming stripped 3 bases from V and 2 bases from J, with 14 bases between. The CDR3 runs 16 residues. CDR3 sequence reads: CASSFDGPLTKNIQYF. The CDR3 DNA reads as TGTGCCAGCAGCTTTGACGGTCCTTTAACCAAAAACATTCAGTACTTC.

CDR3 amino acids: CATSRAGGPDEQFF. The CDR3 coding sequence is TGTGCCACCAGCAGAGCGGGAGGGCCGGATGAGCAGTTCTTC. This chain links TRBV15 with TRBJ2-1; 8 bases fit TRBD2. Germline V CDR1 and CDR2: LNHNV, YYDKDF (reference sequence). The CDR3 spans 14 residues. Trimming cost V 1 base and J 8 bases; bases outside gene matches: 4.

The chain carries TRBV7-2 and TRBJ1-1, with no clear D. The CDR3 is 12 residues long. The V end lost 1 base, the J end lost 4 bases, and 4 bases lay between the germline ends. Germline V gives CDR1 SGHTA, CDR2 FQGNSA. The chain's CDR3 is CASSLGSTEAFF. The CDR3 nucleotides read TGTGCCAGCAGCTTAGGTAGCACTGAAGCTTTCTTT.

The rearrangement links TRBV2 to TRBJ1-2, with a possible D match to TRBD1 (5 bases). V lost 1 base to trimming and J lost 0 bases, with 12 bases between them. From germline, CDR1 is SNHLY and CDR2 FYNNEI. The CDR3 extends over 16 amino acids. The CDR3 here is CASSEGTGSANYGYTF. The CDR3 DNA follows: TGTGCCAGCAGTGAAGGAACAGGATCCGCTAACTATGGCTACACCTTC.

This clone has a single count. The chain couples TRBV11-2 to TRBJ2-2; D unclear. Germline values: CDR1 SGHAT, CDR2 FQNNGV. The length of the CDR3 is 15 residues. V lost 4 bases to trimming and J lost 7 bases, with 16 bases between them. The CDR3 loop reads CASSSPKSVGGELFF. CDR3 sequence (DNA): TGTGCCAGCAGCTCCCCGAAAAGTGTTGGCGGGGAGCTGTTTTTT. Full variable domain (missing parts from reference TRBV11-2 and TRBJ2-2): EAGVAQSPRYKIIEKRQSVAFWCNPISGHATLYWYQQILGQGPKLLIQFQNNGVVDDSQLPKDRFSAERLKGVDSTLKIQPAKLEDSAVYLCASSSPKSVGGELFFGEGSRLTVL.

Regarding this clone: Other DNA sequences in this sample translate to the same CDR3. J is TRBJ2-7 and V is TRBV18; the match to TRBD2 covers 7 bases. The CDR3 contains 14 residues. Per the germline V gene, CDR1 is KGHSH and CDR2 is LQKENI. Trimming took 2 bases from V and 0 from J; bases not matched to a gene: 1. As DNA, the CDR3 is TGTGCCAGCTCACCAACGGGAGGCTCCTACGAGCAGTACTTC. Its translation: CASSPTGGSYEQYF. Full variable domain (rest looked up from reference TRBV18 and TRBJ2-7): NAGVMQNPRHLVRRRGQEARLRCSPMKGHSHVYWYRQLPEEGLKFMVYLQKENIIDESGMPKERFSAEFPKEGPSILRIQQVVRGDSAAYFCASSPTGGSYEQYFGPGTRLTVT.

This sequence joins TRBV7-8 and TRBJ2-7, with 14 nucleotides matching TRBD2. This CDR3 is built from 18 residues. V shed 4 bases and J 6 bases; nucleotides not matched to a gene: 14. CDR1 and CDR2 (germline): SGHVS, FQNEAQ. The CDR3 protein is CASSSTGTSGRGVGEQYF. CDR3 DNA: TGTGCCAGCAGCTCCACCGGGACTAGCGGGAGAGGCGTCGGCGAGCAGTACTTC.

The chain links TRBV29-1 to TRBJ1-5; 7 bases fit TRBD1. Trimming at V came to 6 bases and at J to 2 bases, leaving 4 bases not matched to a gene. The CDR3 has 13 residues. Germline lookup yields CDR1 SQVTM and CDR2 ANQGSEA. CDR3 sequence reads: CSVAGQGNQPQHF. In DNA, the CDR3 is TGCAGCGTAGCCGGACAGGGCAATCAGCCCCAGCATTTT.

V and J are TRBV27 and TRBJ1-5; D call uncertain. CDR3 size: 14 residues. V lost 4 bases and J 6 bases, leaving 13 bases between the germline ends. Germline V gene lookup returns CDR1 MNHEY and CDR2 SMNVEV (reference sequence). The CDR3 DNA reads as TGTGCCAGCAGTTCGGACGACCCAGGTCAGCCCCAGCATTTT. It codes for CASSSDDPGQPQHF.

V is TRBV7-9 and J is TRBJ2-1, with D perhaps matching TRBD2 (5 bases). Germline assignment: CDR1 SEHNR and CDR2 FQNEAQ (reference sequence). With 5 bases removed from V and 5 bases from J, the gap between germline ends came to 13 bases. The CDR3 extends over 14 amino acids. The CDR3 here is CASSPQRPDNEQFF. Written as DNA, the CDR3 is TGTGCCAGCAGCCCCCAGCGGCCCGACAATGAGCAGTTCTTC.

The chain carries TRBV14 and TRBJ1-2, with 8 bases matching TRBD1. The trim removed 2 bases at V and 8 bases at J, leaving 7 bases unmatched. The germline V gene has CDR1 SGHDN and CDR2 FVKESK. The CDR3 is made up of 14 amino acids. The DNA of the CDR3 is TGTGCCAGCAGCCAAAGGGCAGGGGGCAGAGGCTACACCTTC. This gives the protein CASSQRAGGRGYTF.

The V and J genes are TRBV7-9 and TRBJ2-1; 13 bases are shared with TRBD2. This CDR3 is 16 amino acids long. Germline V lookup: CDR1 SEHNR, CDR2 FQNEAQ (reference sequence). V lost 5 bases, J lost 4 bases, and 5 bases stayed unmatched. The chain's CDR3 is CASSPGLAGAYNEQFF. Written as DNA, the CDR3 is TGTGCCAGCAGCCCCGGACTAGCGGGAGCGTACAATGAGCAGTTCTTC.

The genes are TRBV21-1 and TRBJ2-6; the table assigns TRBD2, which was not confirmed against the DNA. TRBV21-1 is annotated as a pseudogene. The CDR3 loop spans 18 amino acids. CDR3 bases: TGTGCCAGCAGCAAACCCGGGACTAGTCTTTCTGGGGCCAACGTCCTGACTTTC. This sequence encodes CASSKPGTSLSGANVLTF.

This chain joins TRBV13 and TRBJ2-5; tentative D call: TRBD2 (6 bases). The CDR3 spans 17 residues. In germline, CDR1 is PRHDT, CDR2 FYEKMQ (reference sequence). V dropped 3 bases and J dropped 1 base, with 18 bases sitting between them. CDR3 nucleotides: TGTGCCAGCAGCTTTCCGGGGTCTAGCGAAAGCCAAGAGACCCAGTACTTC. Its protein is CASSFPGSSESQETQYF.

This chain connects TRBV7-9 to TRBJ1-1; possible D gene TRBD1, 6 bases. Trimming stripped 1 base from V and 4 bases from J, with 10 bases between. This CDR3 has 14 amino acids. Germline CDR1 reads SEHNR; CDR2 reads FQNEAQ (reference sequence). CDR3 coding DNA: TGTGCCAGCAGCTTAGATGGGACAAGCACTGAAGCTTTCTTT. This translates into CASSLDGTSTEAFF. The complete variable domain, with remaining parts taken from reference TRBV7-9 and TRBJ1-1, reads DTGVSQNPRHKITKRGQNVTFRCDPISEHNRLYWYRQTLGQGPEFLTYFQNEAQLEKSRLLSDRFSAERPKGSFSTLEIQRTEQGDSAMYLCASSLDGTSTEAFFGQGTRLTVV.

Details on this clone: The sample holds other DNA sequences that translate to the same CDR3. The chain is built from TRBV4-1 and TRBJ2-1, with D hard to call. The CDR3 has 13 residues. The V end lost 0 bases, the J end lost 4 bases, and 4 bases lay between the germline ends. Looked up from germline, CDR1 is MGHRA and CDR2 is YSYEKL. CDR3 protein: CASSQEPYNEQFF. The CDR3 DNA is TGCGCCAGCAGCCAAGAGCCGTACAATGAGCAGTTCTTC.

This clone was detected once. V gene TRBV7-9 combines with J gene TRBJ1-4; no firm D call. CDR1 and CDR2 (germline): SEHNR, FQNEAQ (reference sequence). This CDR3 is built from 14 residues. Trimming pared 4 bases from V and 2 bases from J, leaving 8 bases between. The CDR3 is CASSYVGTNEKLFF. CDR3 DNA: TGTGCCAGCAGCTACGTCGGTACTAATGAAAAACTGTTTTTT.

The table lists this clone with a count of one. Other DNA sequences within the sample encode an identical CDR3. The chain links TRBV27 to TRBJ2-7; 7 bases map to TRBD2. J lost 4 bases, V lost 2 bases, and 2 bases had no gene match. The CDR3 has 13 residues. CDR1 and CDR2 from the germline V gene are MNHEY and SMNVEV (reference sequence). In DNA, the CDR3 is TGTGCCAGCAGTTTAGCTAGCGGATACGAGCAGTACTTC. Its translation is CASSLASGYEQYF.